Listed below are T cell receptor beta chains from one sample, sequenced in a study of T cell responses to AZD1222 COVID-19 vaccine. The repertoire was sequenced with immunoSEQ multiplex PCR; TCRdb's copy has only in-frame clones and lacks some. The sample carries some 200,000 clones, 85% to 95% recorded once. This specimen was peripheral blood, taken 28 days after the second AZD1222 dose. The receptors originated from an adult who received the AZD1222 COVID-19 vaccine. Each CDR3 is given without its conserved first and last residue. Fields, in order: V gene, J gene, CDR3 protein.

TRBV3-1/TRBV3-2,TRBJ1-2,ASSPRGGSLSFGYT
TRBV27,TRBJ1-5,ASSLSSQGRQPQH
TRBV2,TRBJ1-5,ASRDRGSGNQPQH
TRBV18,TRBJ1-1,ASSPMDGNTEAF
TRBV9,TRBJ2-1,ASSVAGGGAWNEQF
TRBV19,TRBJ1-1,ASTSWGGNTEAF
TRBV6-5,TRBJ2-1,ASGLRSGGASEF
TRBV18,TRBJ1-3,ASSPPLGGRDTIY
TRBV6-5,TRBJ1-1,ASSYSTDRNTEAF
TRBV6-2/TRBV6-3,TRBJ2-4,ASSYLGTGKNIQY
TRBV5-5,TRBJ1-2,ASSHTGGKDGYT
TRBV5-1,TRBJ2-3,ASSARLERDTQY
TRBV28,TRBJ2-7,ASSLGLVEQY
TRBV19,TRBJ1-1,ASSPEDREYTEAF
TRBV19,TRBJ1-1,ASSRRTGDTEAF
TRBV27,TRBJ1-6,ASSIGQGSYNSPLH
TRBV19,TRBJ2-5,ASSGTPKEETQY
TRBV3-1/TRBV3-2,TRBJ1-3,ASSPTGIGSGNTIY
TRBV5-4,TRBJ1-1,ASSLGQGARGNTEAF
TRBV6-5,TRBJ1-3,ASSQQVPSGNTIY
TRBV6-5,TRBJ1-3,ASIVVSGNTIY
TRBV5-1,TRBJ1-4,ASSFGNRDNEKLF
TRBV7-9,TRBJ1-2,ASPTKSNYGYT
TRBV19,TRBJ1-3,ASSTRGTADSGNTIY
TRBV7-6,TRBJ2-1,ASSPGTIANEQF
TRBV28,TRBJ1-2,ASSGQVYGYT
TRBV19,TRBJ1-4,ASRPRGEKLF
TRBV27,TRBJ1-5,ATRQGPNQPQH
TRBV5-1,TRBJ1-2,ASSSLSQGNYGYT
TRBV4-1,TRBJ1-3,ASSLTGGSGNTIY
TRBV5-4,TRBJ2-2,ASSRDYQSANTGELF
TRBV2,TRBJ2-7,ASSLTGTGGEEQY
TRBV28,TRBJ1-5,ASRGDFGNQPQH
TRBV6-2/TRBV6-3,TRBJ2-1,ASSFLDSSSYNEQF
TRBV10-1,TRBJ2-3,ASSEGGGTDTQY
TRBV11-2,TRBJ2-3,ASSFRTGGTDTQY
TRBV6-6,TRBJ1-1,ASSLTGGVVTEAF
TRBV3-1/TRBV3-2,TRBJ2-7,ASSRDRGRQY
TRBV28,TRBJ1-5,ASSFGQGFYSNQPQH
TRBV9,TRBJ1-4,ASSTSGSGKLF
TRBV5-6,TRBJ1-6,ASSRQGSRESPLH
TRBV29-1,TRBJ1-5,SVIGTAGQPQH
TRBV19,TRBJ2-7,ASSAGTSGGANYEQY
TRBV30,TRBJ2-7,AWRPQSSYEQY
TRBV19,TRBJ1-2,ASSPSLYGYGYT
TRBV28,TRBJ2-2,ASSLGAGANTGELF
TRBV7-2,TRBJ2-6,ASSARRLPGANVLT
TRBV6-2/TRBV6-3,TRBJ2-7,ASSYSTGTTSYEQY
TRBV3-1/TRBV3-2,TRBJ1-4,ASSLTGAGNEKLF
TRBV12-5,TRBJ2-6,ASTPGRSSGANVLT
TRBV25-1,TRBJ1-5,ASSDSGGRQPQH